The 8 T cell receptor beta chains below were found in one sample sequenced in a study of T cell responses to AZD1222 COVID-19 vaccine. The method was immunoSEQ multiplex PCR; TCRdb's version includes in-frame clones alone and lacks a portion of them. The repertoire includes 100,000 or so clones, 88% of them detected once, and more than 1.5% sits in the top ten. The source material was peripheral blood, sampled on day 0 of AZD1222 vaccination. These receptors were obtained from an adult in good health.

The chain has TRBV9 and TRBJ1-1; D possibly corresponds to TRBD1 (5 bases). The length of the CDR3 is 15 residues. Trimming stripped 1 base from V and 0 bases from J, with 10 bases between. Germline V gives CDR1 SGDLS, CDR2 YYNGEE. This CDR3 is CASSVRGDLNTEAFF. The CDR3 DNA reads as TGTGCCAGCAGCGTACGGGGGGACCTGAACACTGAAGCTTTCTTT.

This chain joins TRBV28 and TRBJ1-2; D is ambiguous. Germline lookup yields CDR1 MDHEN and CDR2 SYDVKM. V was pared by 3 bases and J by 5 bases, with 13 bases between. The CDR3 consists of 14 residues. Here the CDR3 DNA reads TGTGCCAGCAGTTTCGTGGCCGCAAGTTATGGCTACACCTTC. Encoded protein: CASSFVAASYGYTF.

The rearrangement links TRBV6-2 or TRBV6-3 to TRBJ2-7; D unresolved. Trimming removed 2 bases from V and 7 bases from J, with 15 bases in between. This CDR3 is 14 amino acids long. Per germline, CDR1 MNHEY and CDR2 SVGEGT. The CDR3 sequence: CASSYGSLTGEQYF. The DNA for the CDR3 is TGTGCCAGCAGTTACGGGTCTCTCACTGGGGAGCAGTACTTC.

The chain recombines TRBV18 with TRBJ2-2; no clear D. Trimming took 0 bases from V and 4 from J, leaving 3 bases between them. This CDR3 is 13 amino acids long. The germline V gene encodes CDR1 KGHSH and CDR2 LQKENI. The CDR3 loop is CASSPPVTGELFF. CDR3 nucleotides: TGTGCCAGCTCACCACCAGTCACCGGGGAGCTGTTTTTT.

Written as DNA, the CDR3 is TGTGCCAGCAGCTTACTTGGGTCGACTAATGAAAAACTGTTTTTT. Protein sequence: CASSLLGSTNEKLFF. The rearrangement links TRBV7-6 to TRBJ1-4; no firm D call. V was shortened by 2 bases and J by 2 bases, with 9 bases between the two germline ends. There are 15 residues in the CDR3. CDR1 and CDR2 from the germline V gene are SGHVS and FNYEAQ.

The V gene is TRBV9, the J gene TRBJ1-2, with D tentatively TRBD1 (5 bases). Trimming removed 4 bases at V and 4 bases at J, with 20 bases between. Germline CDR1 SGDLS, CDR2 YYNGEE. CDR3 length equals 16 residues. CDR3 loop: CASSPSFGAGFYGYTF. CDR3 sequence (DNA): TGTGCCAGCAGCCCCAGTTTTGGGGCAGGGTTCTATGGCTACACCTTC.

This sequence joins TRBV4-3 and TRBJ1-2, with D perhaps TRBD1 (6 bases). This CDR3 has 15 residues. Germline assignment: CDR1 LGHNA and CDR2 YSLEER. Trimming left V 4 bases short and J 6 bases short, with 18 bases between. CDR3 sequence reads: CASSPQRTGHDGYTF. For the CDR3, the DNA is TGCGCCAGCAGCCCACAAAGAACGGGACACGATGGCTACACCTTC.

The V and J genes are TRBV4-3 and TRBJ1-3; 10 positions agree with TRBD1. CDR1 and CDR2 from the germline V gene are LGHNA and YSLEER. J lost 0 bases, V lost 4 bases, and 12 bases had no gene match. This CDR3 contains 19 residues. CDR3 residues: CASSPRDRGSPFSGNTIYF. DNA for the CDR3: TGCGCCAGCAGCCCCCGGGACAGGGGTTCGCCCTTCTCTGGAAACACCATATATTTT.